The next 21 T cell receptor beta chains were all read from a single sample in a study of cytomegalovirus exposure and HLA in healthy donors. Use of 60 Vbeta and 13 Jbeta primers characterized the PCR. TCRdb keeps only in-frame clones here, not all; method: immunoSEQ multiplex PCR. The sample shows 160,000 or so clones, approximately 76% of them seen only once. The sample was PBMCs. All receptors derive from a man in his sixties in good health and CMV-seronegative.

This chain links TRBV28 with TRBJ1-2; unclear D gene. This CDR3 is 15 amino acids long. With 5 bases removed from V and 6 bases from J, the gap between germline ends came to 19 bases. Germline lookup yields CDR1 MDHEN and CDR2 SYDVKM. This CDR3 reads CASSGAQLAGDGYTF. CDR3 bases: TGTGCCAGCAGTGGTGCGCAACTCGCCGGAGATGGCTACACCTTC.

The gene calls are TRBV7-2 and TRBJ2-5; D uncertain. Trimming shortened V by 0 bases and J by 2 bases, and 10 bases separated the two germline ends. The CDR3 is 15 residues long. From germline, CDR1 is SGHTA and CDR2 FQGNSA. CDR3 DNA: TGTGCCAGCAGCTTAGCCGTTGGGCCTCAAGAGACCCAGTACTTC. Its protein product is CASSLAVGPQETQYF.

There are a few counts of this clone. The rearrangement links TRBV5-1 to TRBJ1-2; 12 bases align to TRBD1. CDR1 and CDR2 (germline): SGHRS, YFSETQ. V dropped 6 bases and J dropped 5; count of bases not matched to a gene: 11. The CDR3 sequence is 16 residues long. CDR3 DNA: TGCGCCAGCACCCCGACCGGGACAGGGGGCGGGTATGGCTACACCTTC. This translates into CASTPTGTGGGYGYTF.

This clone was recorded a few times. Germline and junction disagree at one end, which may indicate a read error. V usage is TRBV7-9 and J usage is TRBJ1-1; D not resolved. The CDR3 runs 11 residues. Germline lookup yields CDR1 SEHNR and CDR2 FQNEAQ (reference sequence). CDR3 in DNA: TGTTCCAGCAGCTTACTCACTGAAGCTTTCTTT. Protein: CSSSLLTEAFF.

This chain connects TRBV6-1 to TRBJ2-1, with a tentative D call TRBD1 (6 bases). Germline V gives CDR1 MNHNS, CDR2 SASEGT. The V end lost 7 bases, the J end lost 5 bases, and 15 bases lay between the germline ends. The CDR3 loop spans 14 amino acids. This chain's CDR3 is CASINRAQHNEQFF. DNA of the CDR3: TGTGCCAGCATAAACAGGGCGCAACACAATGAGCAGTTCTTC.

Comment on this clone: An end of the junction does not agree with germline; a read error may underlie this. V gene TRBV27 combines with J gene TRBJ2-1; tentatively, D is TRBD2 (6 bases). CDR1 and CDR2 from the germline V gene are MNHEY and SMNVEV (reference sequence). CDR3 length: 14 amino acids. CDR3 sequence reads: CASCLAEYYNEQFF. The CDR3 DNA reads TGTGCCAGCTGTTTAGCGGAGTACTACAATGAGCAGTTCTTC.

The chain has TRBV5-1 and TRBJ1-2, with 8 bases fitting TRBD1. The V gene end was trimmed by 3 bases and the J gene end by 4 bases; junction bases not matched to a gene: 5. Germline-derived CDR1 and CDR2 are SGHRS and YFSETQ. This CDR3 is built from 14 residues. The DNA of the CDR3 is TGCGCCAGCAGCTCAGGGGGCGCTTTCTATGGCTACACCTTC. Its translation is CASSSGGAFYGYTF.

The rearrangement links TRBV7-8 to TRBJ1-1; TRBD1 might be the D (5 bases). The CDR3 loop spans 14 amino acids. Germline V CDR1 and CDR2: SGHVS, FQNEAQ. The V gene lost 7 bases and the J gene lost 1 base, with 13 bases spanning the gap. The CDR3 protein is CASTRQSQNTEAFF. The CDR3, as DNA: TGTGCCAGCACGAGACAGTCGCAGAACACTGAAGCTTTCTTT.

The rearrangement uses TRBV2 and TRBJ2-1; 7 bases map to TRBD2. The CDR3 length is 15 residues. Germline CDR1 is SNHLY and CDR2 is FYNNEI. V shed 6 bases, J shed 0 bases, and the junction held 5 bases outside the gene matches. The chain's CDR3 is CASRAGQSSYNEQFF. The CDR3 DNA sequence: TGTGCCAGCAGAGCGGGGCAGAGCTCCTACAATGAGCAGTTCTTC.

The CDR3 sequence is CASSTSTDTQYF. The CDR3 DNA is TGCGCCAGCAGTACTAGCACAGATACGCAGTATTTT. The chain couples TRBV5-1 to TRBJ2-3; the D is unclear. Trimming took 5 bases from V and 0 from J, leaving 4 bases between them. The CDR3 is made up of 12 amino acids. The V gene's germline CDR1 is SGHRS and CDR2 YFSETQ.

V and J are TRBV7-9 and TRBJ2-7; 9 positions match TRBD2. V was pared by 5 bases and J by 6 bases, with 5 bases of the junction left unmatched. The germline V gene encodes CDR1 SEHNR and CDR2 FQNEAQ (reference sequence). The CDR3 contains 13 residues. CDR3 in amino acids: CASSAFSGGEQYF. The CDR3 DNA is TGTGCCAGCAGCGCCTTTAGCGGGGGCGAGCAGTACTTC.

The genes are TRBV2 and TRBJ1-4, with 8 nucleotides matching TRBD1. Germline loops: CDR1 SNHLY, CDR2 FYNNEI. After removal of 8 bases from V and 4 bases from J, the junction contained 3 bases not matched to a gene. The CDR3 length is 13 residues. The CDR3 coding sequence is TGTGCCAGCCGGGACAGGCTTAATGAAAAACTGTTTTTT. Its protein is CASRDRLNEKLFF.

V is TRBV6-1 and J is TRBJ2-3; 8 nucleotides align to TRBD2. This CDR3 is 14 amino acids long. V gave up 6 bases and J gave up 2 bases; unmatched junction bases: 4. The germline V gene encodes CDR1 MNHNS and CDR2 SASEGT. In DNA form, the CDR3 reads TGTGCCAGCAGGCGGGAGGCCAACACAGATACGCAGTATTTT. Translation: CASRREANTDTQYF.

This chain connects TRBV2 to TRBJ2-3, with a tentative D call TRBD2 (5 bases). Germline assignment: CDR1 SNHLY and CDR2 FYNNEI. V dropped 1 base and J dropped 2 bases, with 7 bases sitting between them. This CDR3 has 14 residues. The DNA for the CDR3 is TGTGCCAGCAGTGAAGGGCTAGCCACAGATACGCAGTATTTT. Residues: CASSEGLATDTQYF.

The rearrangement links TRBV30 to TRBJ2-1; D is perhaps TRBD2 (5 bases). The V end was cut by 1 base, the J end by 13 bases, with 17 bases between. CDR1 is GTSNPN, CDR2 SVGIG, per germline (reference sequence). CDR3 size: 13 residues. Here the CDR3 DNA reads TGTGCCTGGAGTGAGGGTGTTTCGGGGAGACAGTTCTTC. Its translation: CAWSEGVSGRQFF. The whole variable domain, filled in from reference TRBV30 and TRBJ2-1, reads SQTIHQWPATLVQPVGSPLSLECTVEGTSNPNLYWYRQAAGRGLQLLFYSVGIGQISSEVPQNLSASRPQDRQFILSSKKLLLSDSGFYLCAWSEGVSGRQFFGPGTRLTVL.

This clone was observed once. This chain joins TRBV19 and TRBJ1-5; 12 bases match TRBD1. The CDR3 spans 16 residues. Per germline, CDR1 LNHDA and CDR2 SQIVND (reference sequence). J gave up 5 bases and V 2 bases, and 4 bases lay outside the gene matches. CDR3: CASSIRDRGRDQPQHF. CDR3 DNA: TGTGCCAGTAGTATAAGGGACAGGGGGCGAGATCAGCCCCAGCATTTT.

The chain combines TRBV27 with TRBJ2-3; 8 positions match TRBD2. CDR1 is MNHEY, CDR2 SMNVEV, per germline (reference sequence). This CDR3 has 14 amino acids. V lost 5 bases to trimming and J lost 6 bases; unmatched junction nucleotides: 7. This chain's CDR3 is CASSLGLAYDTQYF. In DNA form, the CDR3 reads TGTGCCAGCAGTCTTGGACTAGCATACGATACGCAGTATTTT.

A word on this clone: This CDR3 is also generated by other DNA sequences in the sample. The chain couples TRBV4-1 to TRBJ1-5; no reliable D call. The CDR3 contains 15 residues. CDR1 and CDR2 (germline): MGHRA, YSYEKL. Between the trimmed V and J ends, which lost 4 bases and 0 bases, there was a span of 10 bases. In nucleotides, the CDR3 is TGCGCCAGCAGCCCCCAGGTCAATAGCAATCAGCCCCAGCATTTT. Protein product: CASSPQVNSNQPQHF.

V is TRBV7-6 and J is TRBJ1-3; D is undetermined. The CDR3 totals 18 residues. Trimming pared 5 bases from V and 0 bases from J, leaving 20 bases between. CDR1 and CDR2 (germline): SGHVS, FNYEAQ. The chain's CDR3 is CASSATSGGSLSGNTIYF. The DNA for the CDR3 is TGTGCCAGCAGCGCGACATCAGGAGGGTCACTCTCTGGAAACACCATATATTTT. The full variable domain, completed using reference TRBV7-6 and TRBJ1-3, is GAGVSQSPRYKVTKRGQDVALRCDPISGHVSLYWYRQALGQGPEFLTYFNYEAQQDKSGLPNDRFSAERPEGSISTLTIQRTEQRDSAMYRCASSATSGGSLSGNTIYFGEGSWLTVV.

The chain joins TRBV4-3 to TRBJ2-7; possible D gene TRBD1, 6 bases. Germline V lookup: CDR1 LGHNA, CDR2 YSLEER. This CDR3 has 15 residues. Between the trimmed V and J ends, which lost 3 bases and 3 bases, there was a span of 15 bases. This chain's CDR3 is CASSQGTGLLYEQYF. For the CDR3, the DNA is TGCGCCAGCAGCCAGGGAACAGGGCTTCTCTACGAGCAGTACTTC.

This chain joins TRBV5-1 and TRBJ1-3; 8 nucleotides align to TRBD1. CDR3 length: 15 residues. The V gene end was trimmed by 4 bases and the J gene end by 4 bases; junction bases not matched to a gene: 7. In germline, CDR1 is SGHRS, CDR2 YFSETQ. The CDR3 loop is CASSVGQGPGNTIYF. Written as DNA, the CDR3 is TGCGCCAGCAGCGTAGGACAGGGTCCCGGAAACACCATATATTTT.